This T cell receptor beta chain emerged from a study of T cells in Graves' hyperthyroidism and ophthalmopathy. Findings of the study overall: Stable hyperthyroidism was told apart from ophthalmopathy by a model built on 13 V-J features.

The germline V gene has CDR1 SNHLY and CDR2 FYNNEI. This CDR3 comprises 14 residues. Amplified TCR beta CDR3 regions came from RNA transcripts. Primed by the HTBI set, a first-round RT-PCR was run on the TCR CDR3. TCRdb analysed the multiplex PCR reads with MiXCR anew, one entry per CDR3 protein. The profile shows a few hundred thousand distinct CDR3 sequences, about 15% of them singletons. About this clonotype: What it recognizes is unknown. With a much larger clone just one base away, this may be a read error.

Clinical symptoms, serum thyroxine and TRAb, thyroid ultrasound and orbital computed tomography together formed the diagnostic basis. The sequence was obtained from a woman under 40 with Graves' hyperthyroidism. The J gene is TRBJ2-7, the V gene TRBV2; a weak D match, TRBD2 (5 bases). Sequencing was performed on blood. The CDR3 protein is CVSSPREGWGEQYF. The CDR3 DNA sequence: TGTGTCAGCAGTCCCCGAGAGGGATGGGGCGAGCAGTACTTC.